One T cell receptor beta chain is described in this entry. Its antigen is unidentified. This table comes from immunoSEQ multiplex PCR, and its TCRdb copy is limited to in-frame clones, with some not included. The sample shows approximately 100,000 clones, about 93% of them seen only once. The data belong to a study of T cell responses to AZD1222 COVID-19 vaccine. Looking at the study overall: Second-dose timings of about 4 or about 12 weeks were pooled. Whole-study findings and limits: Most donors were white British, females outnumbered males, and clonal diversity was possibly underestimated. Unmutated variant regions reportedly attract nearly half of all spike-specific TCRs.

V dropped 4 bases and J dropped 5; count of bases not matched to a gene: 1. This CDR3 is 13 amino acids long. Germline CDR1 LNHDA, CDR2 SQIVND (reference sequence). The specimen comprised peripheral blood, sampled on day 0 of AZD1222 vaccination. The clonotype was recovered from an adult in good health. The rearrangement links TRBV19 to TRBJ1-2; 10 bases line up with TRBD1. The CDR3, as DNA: TGTGCCAGTAGTAGGGACAGGGGATATGGCTACACCTTC. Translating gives CASSRDRGYGYTF.